A selection of T cell receptor beta chains follows, all from one sample in a study of T cell repertoires in cytomegalovirus infection. TCRdb analysed the reads with MiXCR anew, one entry per CDR3 protein. The sample includes roughly 150,000 distinct CDR3 sequences, about a quarter of them seen just once. Source material: PBMCs. The receptor set was obtained from a human donor in good health (CMV status not recorded). Some clones in this sample may be carry-over from other donors' samples. Both conserved end residues are trimmed from each CDR3. Fields, in order: V gene, J gene, CDR3 protein.

>TRBV24-1|TRBJ2-7
ATNLMRNYEQY
>TRBV28|TRBJ2-1
ASSLMRDRRQF
>TRBV27|TRBJ2-5
ASMATGQRVETQY
>TRBV19|TRBJ1-5
ASSMDNQPQH
>TRBV15|TRBJ2-7
ATGGAAYEQY
>TRBV7-2|TRBJ2-5
ASSFQAGQETQY
>TRBV19|TRBJ1-2
ASIHRDRNYGYT
>TRBV29-1|TRBJ2-7
SVEDRVEQY
>TRBV19|TRBJ1-5
ASSDGVGQPQH
>TRBV7-9|TRBJ1-1
ASSGVDRATEAF
>TRBV19|TRBJ2-7
ASREAGGYEQY
>TRBV29-1|TRBJ2-3
SVDAQGGTDTQY
>TRBV28|TRBJ1-6
ASSATQALH
>TRBV29-1|TRBJ2-7
STVEGRDEQY
>TRBV7-2|TRBJ2-1
ASSSVSSSYNEQF
>TRBV20-1|TRBJ1-4
SARETPGQGSEKLF
>TRBV12-3/TRBV12-4|TRBJ1-1
ASTLLTQNTEAF
>TRBV19|TRBJ2-1
ASSIASGSNNEQF
>TRBV18|TRBJ2-5
ASSPVTGFKETQY
>TRBV14|TRBJ2-3
ASSQRNSSDTQY
>TRBV28|TRBJ1-1
ASRSLEGRAF
>TRBV7-8|TRBJ2-1
ASSLGRLRGSYNEQF
>TRBV6-1|TRBJ1-5
ASRDRGRGSNQPQH
>TRBV11-2|TRBJ1-2
ASSLDPDRANYGYT
>TRBV6-6|TRBJ1-2
ASSYSGTGGYT
>TRBV7-2|TRBJ1-1
ASSLAPRVGAEAF
>TRBV7-3|TRBJ2-5
ASSVTGGAQTQY
>TRBV19|TRBJ1-1
ASLSGGARAF
>TRBV2|TRBJ2-3
ASKVFTDTQY
>TRBV28|TRBJ2-7
ASTLGQGIYEQY
>TRBV7-2|TRBJ2-7
ASSLDPGGEQY
>TRBV7-6|TRBJ1-4
ASSSPGQGGEKLF
>TRBV7-8|TRBJ2-3
ASSLMTDTQY
>TRBV2|TRBJ1-5
ASSEWVVWDRNQPQH
>TRBV20-1|TRBJ1-6
SADPHNSPLH
>TRBV5-1|TRBJ2-4
ASSLDGNIQY
>TRBV4-1|TRBJ2-3
ASSQAGGGAPTDTQY
>TRBV7-9|TRBJ1-1
ASSLRKHGGLNTEAF
>TRBV7-3|TRBJ2-3
ASSPTGTPLTDTQY
>TRBV19|TRBJ2-7
ASQGGSYEQY
>TRBV7-9|TRBJ1-6
ASSHGQKNSPLH
>TRBV7-2|TRBJ2-7
ASSQDGTGLTYEQY
>TRBV27|TRBJ2-7
ASSRSRGGEQY
>TRBV7-3|TRBJ1-1
ASSAGAWGNTEAF
>TRBV4-1|TRBJ2-3
ASSQVGTGGLDTQY
>TRBV7-2|TRBJ2-7
ASSFEGGLYYEQY
>TRBV12-3/TRBV12-4|TRBJ2-5
ASSLSLAGGPETQY
>TRBV7-8|TRBJ1-6
ASSYGQGNSPLH
>TRBV28|TRBJ2-6
ATPARAGANVLT
>TRBV7-2|TRBJ2-6
ASSPGLGLADSGANVLT